The 19 T cell receptor beta chains below come from one sample, sequenced in a study of shared clonotypes between healthy human individuals. TCRdb's copy holds only in-frame clones and misses some; the assay was immunoSEQ multiplex PCR. The table shows some 2,000,000 clones, with over 85% occurring only once. Input material: naive CD4+ T cells sorted from blood. Stated subset: CD45RA+ positively selected. These receptors were taken from a man between 18 and 35 years old in good health.

CDR3 sequence reads: CASTEWANSPLHF. The CDR3 DNA reads TGTGCCAGCACCGAGTGGGCCAATTCACCCCTCCACTTT. V gene TRBV6-1 combines with J gene TRBJ1-6; D is undetermined. Trimming left V 7 bases short and J 7 bases short, with 11 bases between. The CDR3 covers 13 residues. Germline loops: CDR1 MNHNS, CDR2 SASEGT.

V and J are TRBV6-1 and TRBJ1-4; D is possibly TRBD1 (5 bases). Trimming removed 1 base from V and 2 bases from J, with 8 bases in between. Per germline, CDR1 MNHNS and CDR2 SASEGT. This CDR3 has 15 amino acids. CDR3 nucleotide sequence: TGTGCCAGCAGTGAAGGGGGGACCACTAATGAAAAACTGTTTTTT. Translating it yields CASSEGGTTNEKLFF.

As concerns this clone: Other DNA variants within this sample encode the same CDR3. The V call is TRBV7-9, the J call TRBJ1-5; 9 nucleotides match TRBD1. CDR1 and CDR2 from the germline V gene are SEHNR and FQNEAQ (reference sequence). Trimming removed 10 bases from V and 7 bases from J; junction bases left unmatched: 8. The CDR3 is 13 amino acids. CDR3 nucleotide sequence: TGTGCCACAAGGGACAGGGTAGGACAGCCCCAGCATTTT. This sequence encodes CATRDRVGQPQHF.

V usage is TRBV2 and J usage is TRBJ1-5; D remains unclear. There are 13 residues in the CDR3. Germline V gene sequence: CDR1 SNHLY, CDR2 FYNNEI. V lost 6 bases and J lost 3, with 9 bases in between. The CDR3 is CASSGDHNQPQHF. The DNA of the CDR3 is TGTGCCAGCAGCGGAGACCACAATCAGCCCCAGCATTTT.

The gene calls are TRBV7-9 and TRBJ2-1; 12 nucleotides match TRBD1. Trimming cost V 5 bases and J 7 bases; bases outside gene matches: 9. This CDR3 spans 16 amino acids. Germline CDR1 is SEHNR and CDR2 is FQNEAQ (reference sequence). The CDR3 bases are TGTGCCAGCAGCCTCGGGACAGGGGGCGGGCGGAATGAGCAGTTCTTC. Amino acid sequence: CASSLGTGGGRNEQFF.

This clone was counted only a few times. This sample also contains other DNA sequences that code for the same CDR3. V is TRBV11-3 and J is TRBJ1-6; the D is unclear. The CDR3 sequence is 13 residues long. Trimming stripped 0 bases from V and 7 bases from J, with 4 bases between. Per the germline V gene, CDR1 is SGHNT and CDR2 is YENEEA. The CDR3 coding sequence is TGTGCCAGCAGCTTAGATGGGAATTCACCCCTCCACTTT. Its protein is CASSLDGNSPLHF.

The chain is built from TRBV30 and TRBJ2-3, with 7 nucleotides matching TRBD1. The trim removed 0 bases at V and 1 base at J, leaving 4 bases unmatched. The CDR3 has 15 residues. Germline CDR1 GTSNPN, CDR2 SVGIG (reference sequence). The CDR3 DNA is TGTGCCTGGAGTGTAGGTGGACAGGGCACAGATACGCAGTATTTT. Translating gives CAWSVGGQGTDTQYF.

The chain carries TRBV10-3 and TRBJ2-2, with 9 bases fitting TRBD2. Germline V lookup: CDR1 ENHRY, CDR2 SYGVKD. This CDR3 is 13 amino acids long. Trimming took 8 bases from V and 6 from J; bases not matched to a gene: 4. For the CDR3, the DNA is TGTGCCATCTCGGGACTAGCTCCCGGGGAGCTGTTTTTT. This translates into CAISGLAPGELFF.

This clone was found once. The gene calls are TRBV2 and TRBJ1-1; D possibly corresponds to TRBD1 (5 bases). The CDR3 has 17 amino acids. Germline V gives CDR1 SNHLY, CDR2 FYNNEI. V dropped 1 base and J dropped 3 bases, with 18 bases sitting between them. CDR3 in amino acids: CASSEEVWGTGDTEAFF. CDR3 DNA: TGTGCCAGCAGTGAAGAGGTCTGGGGCACAGGTGACACTGAAGCTTTCTTT.

This clone showed up just once. The genes are TRBV2 and TRBJ1-6, with TRBD1 matching over 7 bases. The CDR3 sequence is 14 residues long. Losses at the gene ends were 6 bases for V and 5 bases for J; bases not matched to a gene: 4. From germline, CDR1 is SNHLY and CDR2 FYNNEI. CDR3 amino acids: CASRATGDNSPLHF. CDR3 nucleotides: TGTGCCAGCAGAGCCACAGGGGATAATTCACCCCTCCACTTT.

V is TRBV27 and J is TRBJ2-7; D not certain. The CDR3 is made up of 12 amino acids. The germline V gene has CDR1 MNHEY and CDR2 SMNVEV (reference sequence). V was trimmed by 2 bases and J by 6 bases, leaving 8 bases between them. This CDR3 is CASSLPRGEQYF. The CDR3 nucleotides are TGTGCCAGCAGTTTACCCCGTGGCGAGCAGTACTTC.

The J gene is TRBJ2-7, the V gene TRBV6-1; D remains unclear. The CDR3 is 14 amino acids. Germline CDR1 MNHNS, CDR2 SASEGT. The V and J ends lost 1 base and 2 bases respectively, with 9 bases between them. CDR3 amino acids: CASSEEIAPYEQYF. The CDR3 nucleotides are TGTGCCAGCAGTGAAGAAATAGCTCCCTACGAGCAGTACTTC.

This chain connects TRBV25-1 to TRBJ1-3; TRBD1 might be the D (5 bases). Between the trimmed V and J ends, which lost 3 bases and 0 bases, there was a span of 9 bases. CDR3 length: 15 amino acids. The germline V gene encodes CDR1 MGHDK and CDR2 SYGVNS. CDR3 nucleotides: TGTGCCAGCAGTGATGTGGGGCCCTCTGGAAACACCATATATTTT. This translates into CASSDVGPSGNTIYF.

This chain uses TRBV7-2 with TRBJ1-3; D may be TRBD1 (5 bases). The germline V gene has CDR1 SGHTA and CDR2 FQGNSA. Trimming removed 5 bases at V and 4 bases at J, with 9 bases between. This CDR3 contains 13 residues. The CDR3 spells CASSLGVGNTIYF. CDR3 in DNA: TGTGCCAGCAGCCTAGGGGTCGGAAACACCATATATTTT.

This chain connects TRBV2 to TRBJ2-3, with no clear D. The CDR3 spans 13 residues. Trimming stripped 7 bases from V and 0 bases from J, with 8 bases between. Germline V gene data show CDR1 as SNHLY and CDR2 as FYNNEI. For the CDR3, the DNA is TGTGCCAGCAAGGTGGGGAGCACAGATACGCAGTATTTT. This sequence encodes CASKVGSTDTQYF.

The rearrangement joins TRBV19 to TRBJ1-2; possible D gene TRBD1, 5 bases. The V end lost 3 bases, the J end lost 4 bases, and 18 bases lay between the germline ends. This CDR3 comprises 16 residues. CDR1 is LNHDA and CDR2 is SQIVND in the germline V gene (reference sequence). Written as DNA, the CDR3 is TGTGCCAGTAGTATCCCCGGGACGCAAGATTTCTATGGCTACACCTTC. This encodes CASSIPGTQDFYGYTF.

This rearrangement joins TRBV6-5 to TRBJ1-6; D unclear. The CDR3 runs 13 residues. Deletions cut 6 bases from V and 10 bases from J, with 13 bases between. Germline V gene data show CDR1 as MNHEY and CDR2 as SVGAGI. The CDR3, as DNA: TGTGCCAGCAGAACAAACCCAGGATCACCCCTCCACTTT. It codes for CASRTNPGSPLHF.

The chain has TRBV18 and TRBJ1-1; D unclear. CDR1 is KGHSH, CDR2 LQKENI, per germline. Trimming pared 3 bases from V and 2 bases from J, leaving 10 bases between. The CDR3 contains 14 residues. CDR3 DNA: TGTGCCAGCTCACCCTCCGGGAGAAACACTGAAGCTTTCTTT. This sequence encodes CASSPSGRNTEAFF.

The genes are TRBV7-2 and TRBJ1-5; D is unclear. V shed 2 bases and J shed 3 bases, with 11 bases lying between them. The CDR3 spans 15 residues. From germline, CDR1 is SGHTA and CDR2 FQGNSA. The CDR3 DNA reads TGTGCCAGCAGCTTATATCACGGCTCCAATCAGCCCCAGCATTTT. Its translation is CASSLYHGSNQPQHF.